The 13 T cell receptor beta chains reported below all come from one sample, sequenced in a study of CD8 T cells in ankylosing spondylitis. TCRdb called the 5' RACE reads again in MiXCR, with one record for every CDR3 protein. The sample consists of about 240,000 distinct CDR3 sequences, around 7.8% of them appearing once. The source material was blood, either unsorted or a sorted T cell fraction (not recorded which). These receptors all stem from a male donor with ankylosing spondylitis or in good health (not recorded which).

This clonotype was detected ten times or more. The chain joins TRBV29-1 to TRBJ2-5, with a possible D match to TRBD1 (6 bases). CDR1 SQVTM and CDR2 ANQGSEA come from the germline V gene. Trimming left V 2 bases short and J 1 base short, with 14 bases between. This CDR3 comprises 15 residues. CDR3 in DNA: TGCAGCGTTGAATGGGCAGGGGCTTCCCAAGAGACCCAGTACTTC. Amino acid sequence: CSVEWAGASQETQYF. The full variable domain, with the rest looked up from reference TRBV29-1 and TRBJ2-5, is SAVISQKPSRDICQRGTSLTIQCQVDSQVTMMFWYRQQPGQSLTLIATANQGSEATYESGFVIDKFPISRPNLTFSTLTVSNMSPEDSSIYLCSVEWAGASQETQYFGPGTRLLVL.

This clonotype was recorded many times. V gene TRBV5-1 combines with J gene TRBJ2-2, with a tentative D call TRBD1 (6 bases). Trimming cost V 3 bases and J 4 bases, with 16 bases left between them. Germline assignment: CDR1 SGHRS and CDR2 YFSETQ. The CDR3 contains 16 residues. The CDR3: CASSSRSRGSTGELFF. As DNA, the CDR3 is TGCGCCAGCAGCTCTCGGAGTAGGGGGAGCACCGGGGAGCTGTTTTTT. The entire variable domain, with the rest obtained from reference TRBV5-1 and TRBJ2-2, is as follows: KAGVTQTPRYLIKTRGQQVTLSCSPISGHRSVSWYQQTPGQGLQFLFEYFSETQRNKGNFPGRFSGRQFSNSRSEMNVSTLELGDSALYLCASSSRSRGSTGELFFGEGSRLTVL.

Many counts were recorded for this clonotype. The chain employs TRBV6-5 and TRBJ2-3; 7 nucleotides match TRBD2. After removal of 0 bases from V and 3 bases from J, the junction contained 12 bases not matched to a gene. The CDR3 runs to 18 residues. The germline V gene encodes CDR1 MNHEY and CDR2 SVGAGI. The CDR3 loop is CASSYSTGSAGATDTQYF. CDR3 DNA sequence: TGTGCCAGCAGTTACTCGACGGGGTCCGCGGGAGCGACAGATACGCAGTATTTT.

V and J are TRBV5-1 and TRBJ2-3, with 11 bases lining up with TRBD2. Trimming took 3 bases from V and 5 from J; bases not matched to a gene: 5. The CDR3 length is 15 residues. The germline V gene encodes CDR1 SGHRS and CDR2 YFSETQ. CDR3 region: CASSSLAGGLDTQYF. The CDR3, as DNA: TGCGCCAGCAGCTCTCTAGCGGGAGGTTTAGATACGCAGTATTTT.

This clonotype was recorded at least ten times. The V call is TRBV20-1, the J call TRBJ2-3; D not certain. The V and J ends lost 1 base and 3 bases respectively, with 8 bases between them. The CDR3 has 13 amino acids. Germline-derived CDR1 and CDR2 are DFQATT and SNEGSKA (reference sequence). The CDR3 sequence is CSARVLGTDTQYF. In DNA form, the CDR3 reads TGCAGTGCTAGAGTTCTGGGAACAGATACGCAGTATTTT.

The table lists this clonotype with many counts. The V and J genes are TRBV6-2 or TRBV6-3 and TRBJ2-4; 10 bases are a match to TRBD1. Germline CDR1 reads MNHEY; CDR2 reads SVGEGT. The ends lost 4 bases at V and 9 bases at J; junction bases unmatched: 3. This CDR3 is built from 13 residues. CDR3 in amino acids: CASSSTGGFIQYF. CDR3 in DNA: TGTGCCAGCAGTTCGACAGGGGGCTTCATTCAGTACTTC.

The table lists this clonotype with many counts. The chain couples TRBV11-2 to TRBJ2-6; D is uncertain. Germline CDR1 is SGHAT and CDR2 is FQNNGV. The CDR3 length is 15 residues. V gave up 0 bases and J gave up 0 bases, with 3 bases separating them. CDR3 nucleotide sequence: TGTGCCAGCAGCTTAGAGATCTCTGGGGCCAACGTCCTGACTTTC. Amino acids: CASSLEISGANVLTF.

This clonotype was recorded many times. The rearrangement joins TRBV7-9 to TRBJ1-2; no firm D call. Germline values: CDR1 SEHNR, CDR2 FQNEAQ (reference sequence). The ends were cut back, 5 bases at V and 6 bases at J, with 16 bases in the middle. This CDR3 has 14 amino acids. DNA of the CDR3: TGTGCCAGCAGCGCGGGCATTCGGTCGGATGGCTACACCTTC. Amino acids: CASSAGIRSDGYTF.

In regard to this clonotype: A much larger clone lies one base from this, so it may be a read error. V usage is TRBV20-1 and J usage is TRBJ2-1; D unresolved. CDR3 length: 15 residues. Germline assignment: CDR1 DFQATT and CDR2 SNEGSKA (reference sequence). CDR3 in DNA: TGCAGTGCTAGAGATTCGGATATCTCCTACAATGTGCAGTTCTTC. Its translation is CSARDSDISYNVQFF.

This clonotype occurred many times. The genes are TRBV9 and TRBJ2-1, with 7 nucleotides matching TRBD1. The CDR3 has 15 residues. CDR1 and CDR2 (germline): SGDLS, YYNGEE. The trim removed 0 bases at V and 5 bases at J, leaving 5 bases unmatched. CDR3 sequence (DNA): TGTGCCAGCAGCGTAGGAAGGGACAGTAACAATGAGCAGTTCTTC. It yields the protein CASSVGRDSNNEQFF.

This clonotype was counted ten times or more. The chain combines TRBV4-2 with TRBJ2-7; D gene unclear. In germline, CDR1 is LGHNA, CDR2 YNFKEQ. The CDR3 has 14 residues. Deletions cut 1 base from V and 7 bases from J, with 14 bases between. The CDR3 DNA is TGTGCCAGCAGCCAAGCCCCTGTCCAGAGAGAGCAGTACTTC. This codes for CASSQAPVQREQYF.

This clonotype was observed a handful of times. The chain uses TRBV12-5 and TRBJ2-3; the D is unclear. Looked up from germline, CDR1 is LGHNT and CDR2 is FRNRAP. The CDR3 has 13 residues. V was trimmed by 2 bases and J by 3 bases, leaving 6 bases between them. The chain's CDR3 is CASGLTETDTQYF. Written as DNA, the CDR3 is TGTGCTAGTGGTTTGACCGAAACAGATACGCAGTATTTT. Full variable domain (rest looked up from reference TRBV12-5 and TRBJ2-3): DARVTQTPRHKVTEMGQEVTMRCQPILGHNTVFWYRQTMMQGLELLAYFRNRAPLDDSGMPKDRFSAEMPDATLATLKIQPSEPRDSAVYFCASGLTETDTQYFGPGTRLTVL.

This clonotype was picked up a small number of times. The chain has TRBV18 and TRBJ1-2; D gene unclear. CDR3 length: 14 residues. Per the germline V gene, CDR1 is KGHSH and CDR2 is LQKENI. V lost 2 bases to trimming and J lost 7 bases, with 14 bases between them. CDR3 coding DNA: TGTGCCAGCTCACCAGGTCCCGCCGGAAGTGGCTACACCTTC. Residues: CASSPGPAGSGYTF.